Shown below are 21 T cell receptor beta chains from a single sample sequenced in a study of tumor-infiltrating lymphocytes in primary liver carcinoma. Production of TCR beta cDNA used roughly 500 ng total RNA together with a constant-region primer. ARM-PCR, slightly modified, supplied the TCR beta libraries through three nested multiplex PCR rounds. Amplification in the first two PCR rounds was performed using TRBV1-TRBV30 forward primers and a C-beta reverse primer for around 10 cycles each. TCRdb reprocessed the multiplex PCR reads via MiXCR and lists one record per CDR3 protein. The sample has hundreds of thousands of distinct CDR3 sequences, 58% seen once. Germline DNA was extracted alongside blood RNA, which was obtained from unsorted whole blood. Sequencing was carried out using peripheral blood. All receptors derive from a woman under 40 with primary liver carcinoma and hepatitis B virus infection.

Worth noting for this clonotype: This may be a read error, as it is one base from a much larger clone. The chain carries TRBV4-3 and TRBJ2-2, with 9 bases that match TRBD2. The CDR3 extends over 15 amino acids. CDR1 is LGHNA and CDR2 is YSLEER in the germline V gene. In nucleotides, the CDR3 is TGCGCCAGCAACCAACTAGCGGGCTACACCGGGGAGCTGTTTTTT. This sequence encodes CASNQLAGYTGELFF.

To note about this clonotype: This CDR3 fails to terminate in the conserved phenylalanine or tryptophan, so it likely reflects a read error. The rearrangement links TRBV12-3 or TRBV12-4 to TRBJ1-1, with 10 bases fitting TRBD1. The CDR3 is 17 residues long. Trimming at V came to 6 bases and at J to 4 bases, leaving 14 bases not matched to a gene. The CDR3 reads CASSPVAGQGTGTEAFS. The DNA of the CDR3 is TGTGCCAGCAGCCCAGTCGCGGGACAGGGGACGGGCACTGAAGCTTTCTCT.

As concerns this clonotype: One end of the junction does not line up with germline, which may come from a read error. The genes are TRBV12-3 or TRBV12-4 and TRBJ1-3; D unclear. The CDR3 consists of 14 residues. The CDR3, as DNA: TGTGCCAGCAGTTTAGAGCACGATGGATACACCATATGTTTT. This codes for CASSLEHDGYTICF.

Notes on this clonotype: This may come from a read error, since a much larger clone is one base off. The rearrangement uses TRBV4-2 and TRBJ2-1; D may be TRBD1 or TRBD2 (6 bases each). Per germline, CDR1 LGHNA and CDR2 YNFKEQ. V dropped 2 bases and J dropped 12 bases, with 20 bases sitting between them. This CDR3 is 15 amino acids long. The CDR3 sequence: CASSQRIEGGDGQFF. The DNA for the CDR3 is TGTGCCAGCAGCCAAAGAATAGAGGGGGGAGATGGGCAGTTCTTC.

With respect to this clonotype: This could be a read error, since a much larger clone is one nucleotide away. The chain has TRBV11-1 and TRBJ2-1; 10 bases fit TRBD2. Germline V gene sequence: CDR1 SGHAT, CDR2 FQDESV (reference sequence). This CDR3 is built from 17 residues. This CDR3 is CASSRKGLAAPYNEQLF. CDR3 DNA sequence: TGTGCCAGCAGCCGTAAAGGACTAGCGGCTCCCTACAATGAGCAGCTCTTC.

This clonotype showed up just a few times. This sequence joins TRBV19 and TRBJ1-5, with D possibly being TRBD1 (5 bases). This CDR3 comprises 14 residues. V lost 9 bases and J lost 2, with 14 bases in between. From germline, CDR1 is LNHDA and CDR2 SQIVND (reference sequence). This chain's CDR3 is CASSQGGGNQPQHF. The CDR3 region has the DNA TGTGCCAGCTCCCAGGGCGGGGGCAATCAGCCCCAGCATTTT.

The J gene is TRBJ2-3, the V gene TRBV5-6; D might be TRBD2 (6 bases). This CDR3 region has 16 residues. Trimming left V 3 bases short and J 1 base short, with 15 bases between. The germline gives CDR1 SGHDT, CDR2 YYEEEE. The CDR3 region is CASSWTSGEGTDTQYF. The CDR3, as DNA: TGTGCCAGCAGCTGGACGTCGGGGGAGGGCACAGATACGCAGTATTTT.

As to this clonotype: This may arise from a read error, as a much more abundant clone is one base away. The gene calls are TRBV4-3 and TRBJ2-7; 8 bases are a match to TRBD2. Per the germline V gene, CDR1 is LGHNA and CDR2 is YSLEER. There are 17 residues in the CDR3. J was trimmed by 3 bases and V by 0 bases; bases with no gene match: 10. This CDR3 is CASSQEMGTRGNYEQYF. The CDR3 DNA reads TGCGCCAGCAGCCAAGAGATGGGGACTAGAGGAAACTACGAGCAGTACTTC.

The rearrangement joins TRBV6-2 or TRBV6-3 to TRBJ2-7; D remains unclear. Trimming removed 3 bases from V and 5 bases from J, with 17 bases in between. This CDR3 contains 15 residues. Germline-derived CDR1 and CDR2 are MNHEY and SVGEGT. This chain's CDR3 is CASSYLGYASDEQYF. The CDR3, as DNA: TGTGCCAGCAGTTATTTGGGATATGCCTCGGACGAGCAGTACTTC.

To note about this clonotype: Its ends do not fully match the called genes, so a read error is possible. The chain carries TRBV6-6 and TRBJ2-1, with 8 nucleotides matching TRBD2. This CDR3 is built from 15 residues. CDR1 MNHNY and CDR2 SVGAGI come from the germline V gene (reference sequence). CDR3 coding DNA: TGTGCCAGCACCGAAGCGGGAGTCGTCTACTATGAGCAGTTCTTC. Its protein product is CASTEAGVVYYEQFF.

Of note for this clonotype: The junction shows a germline mismatch at one end, possibly a read error. The chain links TRBV7-8 to TRBJ2-1, with D maybe TRBD1 (5 bases). The CDR3 loop spans 13 amino acids. Germline loops: CDR1 SGHVS, CDR2 FQNEAQ. The CDR3 spells CANSPGQRNEQFF. As DNA, the CDR3 is TGTGCCAACAGCCCAGGGCAGAGGAATGAGCAGTTCTTC.

As to this clonotype: A much larger clone differs from this one at a single base, so this may be a read error. The J gene is TRBJ1-6, the V gene TRBV12-3 or TRBV12-4; D uncertain. The CDR3 spans 15 residues. The CDR3 bases are TGTGCCAGCAGTCAGTTCCTGAAGCAGTACTCACCCCTCAACTTT. Protein product: CASSQFLKQYSPLNF.

Of note for this clonotype: A much larger clone differs from this one at a single base, so this may be a read error. The chain joins TRBV29-1 to TRBJ1-2; no clear D. V lost 4 bases, J lost 8 bases, and 11 bases lay in between. This CDR3 contains 11 residues. Germline V gene sequence: CDR1 SQVTM, CDR2 ANQGSEA. CDR3 nucleotides: TGCAGCGTTGGAGCTGGGCGGGGCTACACCTTC. Translating it yields CSVGAGRGYTF. Full variable domain (missing parts from reference TRBV29-1 and TRBJ1-2): SAVISQKPSRDICQRGTSLTIQCQVDSQVTMMFWYRQQPGQSLTLIATANQGSEATYESGFVIDKFPISRPNLTFSTLTVSNMSPEDSSIYLCSVGAGRGYTFGSGTRLTVV.

Many counts were recorded for this clonotype. The chain joins TRBV12-5 to TRBJ2-7; D is perhaps TRBD2 (6 bases). This CDR3 is 15 amino acids long. V lost 1 base to trimming and J lost 0 bases, with 10 bases between them. From germline, CDR1 is LGHNT and CDR2 FRNRAP. CDR3 bases: TGTGCTAGTGGTTTGGCCCCCGGGAGCTCCTACGAGCAGTACTTC. Protein product: CASGLAPGSSYEQYF.

This clonotype was observed at least ten times. The rearrangement uses TRBV12-3 or TRBV12-4 and TRBJ2-5; D gene ambiguous. This CDR3 has 13 amino acids. V was pared by 4 bases and J by 7 bases, with 13 bases between. The CDR3 spells CASSSAAIGTQYF. Written as DNA, the CDR3 is TGTGCCAGCAGTTCGGCAGCAATAGGGACCCAGTACTTC.

The chain employs TRBV28 and TRBJ2-7; the D gene is possibly TRBD2 (5 bases). The CDR3 sequence is 18 residues long. Germline V gene sequence: CDR1 MDHEN, CDR2 SYDVKM. V lost 4 bases and J 0 bases, leaving 22 bases between the germline ends. The CDR3: CASSWVRGEQASSYEQYF. In DNA, the CDR3 is TGTGCCAGCAGTTGGGTCCGGGGTGAGCAGGCCAGCTCCTACGAGCAGTACTTC.

This clonotype was detected a few times. The chain uses TRBV6-5 and TRBJ1-1; D is perhaps TRBD1 (5 bases). Trimming stripped 2 bases from V and 1 base from J, with 8 bases between. The CDR3 runs to 14 residues. CDR1 and CDR2 from the germline V gene are MNHEY and SVGAGI. As DNA, the CDR3 is TGTGCCAGCAGTTACAGGGGCAGGAACACTGAAGCTTTCTTT. Its translation is CASSYRGRNTEAFF.

The gene calls are TRBV6-6 and TRBJ2-1, with a weak D call TRBD2 (6 bases). CDR3 length: 15 residues. Looked up from germline, CDR1 is MNHNY and CDR2 is SVGAGI (reference sequence). Trimming took off 2 bases at V and 8 bases at J, with 16 bases between the two ends. The CDR3 sequence: CASSYLDGRNYEQFF. In DNA, the CDR3 is TGTGCCAGCAGTTACCTCGACGGGAGAAATTATGAGCAGTTCTTC.

To note about this clonotype: A single base separates this from a much larger clone, so it may be a read error. The genes are TRBV6-1 and TRBJ2-1; 8 bases are a match to TRBD2. Looked up from germline, CDR1 is MNHNS and CDR2 is SASEGT. With 3 bases clipped from V and 6 bases from J, the junction kept 7 bases outside the gene matches. The CDR3 runs 15 residues. CDR3 in amino acids: CASSETGLGSNEQFF. DNA for the CDR3: TGTGCCAGCAGTGAGACGGGACTAGGGTCCAATGAGCAGTTCTTC.

To note about this clonotype: A read error may explain this, as a much larger clone is one base away. This rearrangement joins TRBV29-1 to TRBJ2-3, with 11 nucleotides matching TRBD2. Germline CDR1 is SQVTM and CDR2 is ANQGSEA. Trimming at V came to 4 bases and at J to 6 bases, leaving 3 bases not matched to a gene. This CDR3 has 13 residues. CDR3 nucleotides: TGCAGCGTTGTATTAGCGGGGGGGGATACGCAGTATTTT. Protein: CSVVLAGGDTQYF.

The gene calls are TRBV5-6 and TRBJ2-1, with 11 nucleotides matching TRBD2. From germline, CDR1 is SGHDT and CDR2 YYEEEE. J gave up 6 bases and V 7 bases, and 12 bases lay outside the gene matches. This CDR3 spans 16 amino acids. The CDR3, as DNA: TGTGCCAGCGGGGCGGTAGCGGGAGGGCCGGGCAATGAGCAGTTCTTC. It is translated as CASGAVAGGPGNEQFF.